Listed below are T cell receptor beta chains from one sample, sequenced in a study of blood T cells in healthy people across ages. MiXCR was run by TCRdb on the 5' RACE reads, yielding one entry per CDR3 protein. The top ten clones hold roughly 22% of a sample with approximately 850,000 distinct CDR3 sequences, 58% of them seen once. The material sequenced was blood. The receptors shown here come from a man between 25 and 39 years old in good health. Both conserved end residues are part of each CDR3.

j_call: TRBJ1-5; v_call: TRBV7-4; cdr3_aa: CASSSTGGFWQPQHF
j_call: TRBJ2-1; v_call: TRBV27; cdr3_aa: CASSVGSGYNEQFF
j_call: TRBJ1-5; v_call: TRBV2; cdr3_aa: CASRWTDSNQPQHF
j_call: TRBJ1-2; v_call: TRBV5-1; cdr3_aa: CASRAGTDNYGYTF
j_call: TRBJ2-7; v_call: TRBV6-2/TRBV6-3; cdr3_aa: CASSTTGTGQYF
j_call: TRBJ2-1; v_call: TRBV7-2; cdr3_aa: CASSLFGVRGNEQFF
j_call: TRBJ2-1; v_call: TRBV20-1; cdr3_aa: CSAAGLAGVSEQFF
j_call: TRBJ1-6; v_call: TRBV28; cdr3_aa: CASSPGQTYSPLHF
j_call: TRBJ2-3; v_call: TRBV10-3; cdr3_aa: CAISEVPRGVNTDTQYF
j_call: TRBJ2-5; v_call: TRBV6-2/TRBV6-3; cdr3_aa: CATRSQTQYF
j_call: TRBJ1-2; v_call: TRBV4-1; cdr3_aa: CASSQLGPGGYTF
j_call: TRBJ2-2; v_call: TRBV15; cdr3_aa: CATSRVRGGGRELFF
j_call: TRBJ2-7; v_call: TRBV29-1; cdr3_aa: CSVEKAGANYEQYF
j_call: TRBJ2-5; v_call: TRBV7-2; cdr3_aa: CASSLLASGDVWTQYF
j_call: TRBJ1-4; v_call: TRBV20-1; cdr3_aa: CMTSTNEKLFF
j_call: TRBJ2-3; v_call: TRBV4-2; cdr3_aa: CASSQGVAGASTDTQYF
j_call: TRBJ2-7; v_call: TRBV20-1; cdr3_aa: CSARPSSGGAYEQYF
j_call: TRBJ2-7; v_call: TRBV11-2; cdr3_aa: CASSLLSGTGNYEQYF
j_call: TRBJ2-1; v_call: TRBV4-3; cdr3_aa: CASSQIREGRNEQFF
j_call: TRBJ1-5; v_call: TRBV5-1; cdr3_aa: CASSLAGADQPQHF
j_call: TRBJ2-2; v_call: TRBV29-1; cdr3_aa: CSAISGGELFF
j_call: TRBJ1-2; v_call: TRBV6-5; cdr3_aa: CASSYGTVYGYTF
j_call: TRBJ2-5; v_call: TRBV7-2; cdr3_aa: CASSVEVGLETQYF
j_call: TRBJ2-3; v_call: TRBV20-1; cdr3_aa: CSAGPGPSTDTQYF
j_call: TRBJ2-3; v_call: TRBV25-1; cdr3_aa: CASSALGGGDTQYF
j_call: TRBJ2-1; v_call: TRBV7-2; cdr3_aa: CASSWTSGSYNEQFF
j_call: -; v_call: TRBV28; cdr3_aa: CASSLTGLTSETQYF
j_call: TRBJ1-2; v_call: TRBV7-9; cdr3_aa: CASSPGTGTDGYTF
j_call: TRBJ2-1; v_call: TRBV12-3/TRBV12-4; cdr3_aa: CASTPVAGLYNEQFF
j_call: TRBJ2-6; v_call: TRBV9; cdr3_aa: CASSGPGTGVGANVLTF
j_call: TRBJ2-2; v_call: TRBV27; cdr3_aa: CASSWDSFTGELFF
j_call: TRBJ2-7; v_call: TRBV15; cdr3_aa: CATRKGGPSYEQYF
j_call: TRBJ1-1; v_call: TRBV7-9; cdr3_aa: CASSLATGMGAFF
j_call: TRBJ1-1; v_call: TRBV20-1; cdr3_aa: CSARGLAQAFF
j_call: TRBJ2-7; v_call: TRBV21-1; cdr3_aa: CASSKDRPGDYEQYF
j_call: TRBJ2-2; v_call: TRBV12-3/TRBV12-4; cdr3_aa: CASSPTGYTGELFF
j_call: TRBJ2-1; v_call: TRBV20-1; cdr3_aa: CSARDGASSYNEQFF
j_call: TRBJ2-7; v_call: TRBV7-8; cdr3_aa: CASSLLAGSPYEQYF
j_call: TRBJ2-7; v_call: TRBV7-3; cdr3_aa: CASSLYAGGTYEQYF
j_call: TRBJ2-3; v_call: TRBV27; cdr3_aa: CASSTAIGTQYF
j_call: TRBJ1-1; v_call: TRBV25-1; cdr3_aa: CASSEAGNTEAFF
j_call: TRBJ2-5; v_call: TRBV7-2; cdr3_aa: CASSQSWPGPVSEQYF
j_call: TRBJ2-6; v_call: TRBV5-1; cdr3_aa: CASSLARGSGANVLTF
j_call: TRBJ1-6; v_call: TRBV27; cdr3_aa: CASSLGGPGRALHF
j_call: TRBJ2-5; v_call: TRBV10-3; cdr3_aa: CAISADSEETQYF